A single T cell receptor (beta chain) is shown here with its context. Its specificity is not known. This entry is derived from a study of shared clonotypes between healthy human individuals. V lost 0 bases to trimming and J lost 7 bases, with 14 bases between them. CDR3 size: 15 residues. Germline values: CDR1 SGHDT, CDR2 YYEEEE. Sequencing was performed with immunoSEQ multiplex PCR; in TCRdb, only in-frame clones are kept and a portion is missing. The sample lists millions of clones; around nine tenths were seen once. All donors were healthy HIV-negative adults lacking recent acute infections or vaccinations. Points from the study as a whole: The study generally estimated greater richness for naive than memory subsets.

The clonotype originates from a man aged 18-30 years in good health. This rearrangement joins TRBV5-6 to TRBJ2-1, with unresolved D. Material for sequencing was naive CD4+ T cells sorted from blood. The subset here: CD45RA+ positively selected. The DNA for the CDR3 is TGTGCCAGCAGCTTGGGCGGCAAGCTTCAGAATGAGCAGTTCTTC. It specifies CASSLGGKLQNEQFF.